This T cell receptor beta chain appears in the sequencing data of a study of T-cell reconstitution after alpha-beta-depleted transplantation in children. This clonotype occurred many times. The library targeted TCRbeta and was prepared with unique molecular identifiers. Using its own MiXCR run on the PCR reads, TCRdb lists one record per CDR3 protein. The sample records 670,000 or so distinct CDR3 sequences, around 13% being singletons. Germline values: CDR1 ENHRY, CDR2 SYGVKD. The CDR3 is 15 residues long. Trimming cost V 10 bases and J 0 bases, with 19 bases left between them. The receptor comes from a girl aged 2-10 years with congenital amegakaryocytic thrombocytopenia, due to receive a stem cell transplant. This sample comprised PBMCs, obtained before TCRalphabeta/CD19-depleted stem cell transplant. The chain carries TRBV10-3 and TRBJ2-7; D remains ambiguous. CDR3: CATNLLGSNSYEQYF. The CDR3 bases are TGTGCCACGAATCTTCTAGGGTCAAACTCCTACGAGCAGTACTTC.